What follows are 25 T cell receptor beta chains derived from one specimen sequenced in a study of T cells in Graves' hyperthyroidism and ophthalmopathy. Amplification of TCR beta CDR3 regions was performed using RNA transcripts as template. A set of HTBI primers served as the primers for a first-round RT-PCR of the TCR CDR3. TCRdb ran MiXCR on the multiplex PCR reads and lists one entry per CDR3 protein. The sample records fewer than 350,000 distinct CDR3 sequences, about 14% being singletons. The specimen sequenced was blood. These receptors all come from a woman aged 30 to 39 with Graves' hyperthyroidism that later progressed to Graves' ophthalmopathy.

This clonotype showed up many times. The J gene is TRBJ2-1, the V gene TRBV5-1; 8 positions match TRBD2. With V trimmed by 4 bases and J by 2 bases, 11 bases remained unmatched. Germline assignment: CDR1 SGHRS and CDR2 YFSETQ. The CDR3 covers 17 residues. The CDR3 DNA reads TGCGCCAGCAGCGCGAAACTAGCGGCCCTCCCCTACAATGAGCAGTTCTTC. It encodes CASSAKLAALPYNEQFF.

This clonotype was recorded many times. The rearrangement joins TRBV5-5 to TRBJ2-5, with TRBD1 matching 9 bases. There are 16 residues in the CDR3. V dropped 1 base and J dropped 3; count of bases not matched to a gene: 7. Germline V gives CDR1 SGHKS, CDR2 YYEKEE (reference sequence). The CDR3 sequence is CASSLMGQGGKETQYF. The CDR3 DNA follows: TGTGCCAGCAGCTTGATGGGACAGGGAGGGAAAGAGACCCAGTACTTC.

This chain joins TRBV9 and TRBJ2-1, with D possibly matching TRBD1 (6 bases). The CDR3 loop spans 12 amino acids. Germline CDR1 SGDLS, CDR2 YYNGEE. V dropped 6 bases and J dropped 5 bases, with 9 bases sitting between them. The CDR3 nucleotides are TGTGCCAGCACTCGGGACAACAATGAGCAGTTCTTC. It yields the protein CASTRDNNEQFF.

This clonotype was picked up many times. This chain uses TRBV7-9 with TRBJ2-1, with 10 bases matching TRBD2. The CDR3 consists of 16 residues. V lost 4 bases, J lost 0 bases, and 3 bases stayed unmatched. CDR1 SEHNR and CDR2 FQNEAQ come from the germline V gene (reference sequence). Written as DNA, the CDR3 is TGTGCCAGCAGCTCCTCTAGCGGGAGCTCCTACAATGAGCAGTTCTTC. Its translation is CASSSSSGSSYNEQFF.

This clonotype was counted at least ten times. The chain recombines TRBV10-3 with TRBJ1-1, with 9 bases lining up with TRBD1. Trimming at V came to 6 bases and at J to 1 base, leaving 6 bases not matched to a gene. CDR1 and CDR2 (germline): ENHRY, SYGVKD. The CDR3 extends over 15 amino acids. The CDR3 is CAIRSTGGKNTEAFF. CDR3 DNA sequence: TGTGCCATCAGGTCGACAGGGGGTAAGAACACTGAAGCTTTCTTT.

This clonotype has ten or more counts. The V and J genes are TRBV2 and TRBJ2-5, with D tentatively TRBD1 (6 bases). CDR1 is SNHLY and CDR2 is FYNNEI in the germline V gene. The CDR3 extends over 13 amino acids. The V gene lost 7 bases and the J gene lost 4 bases, with 13 bases spanning the gap. The CDR3 DNA follows: TGTGCCAGCATCCCAGGGGTTCGAGAGACCCAGTACTTC. It is translated as CASIPGVRETQYF. Full variable domain (missing parts from reference TRBV2 and TRBJ2-5): EPEVTQTPSHQVTQMGQEVILRCVPISNHLYFYWYRQILGQKVEFLVSFYNNEISEKSEIFDDQFSVERPDGSNFTLKIRSTKLEDSAMYFCASIPGVRETQYFGPGTRLLVL.

This clonotype was counted ten times or more. The genes are TRBV7-2 and TRBJ2-7; 7 bases line up with TRBD2. This CDR3 region has 16 residues. The junction had 9 bases not matched to a gene; V was cut back by 1 base and J by 3 bases. CDR1 is SGHTA, CDR2 FQGNSA, per germline. The CDR3 DNA follows: TGTGCCAGCAGCTTAGATCGGGGCGGGAGACACTACGAGCAGTACTTC. The encoded protein is CASSLDRGGRHYEQYF.

CDR3: CASSLGLDKNSEQFF. The CDR3 region has the DNA TGTGCCAGCAGCTTAGGACTGGACAAAAACAGTGAGCAGTTCTTC. The gene calls are TRBV7-9 and TRBJ2-1; a weak D match, TRBD1 (5 bases). The CDR3 runs to 15 residues. Trimming pared 1 base from V and 9 bases from J, leaving 16 bases between. Germline V gives CDR1 SEHNR, CDR2 FQNEAQ (reference sequence).

The V and J genes are TRBV18 and TRBJ1-5; TRBD1 is a possible D gene (5 bases). V lost 0 bases to trimming and J lost 7 bases, with 16 bases between them. The CDR3 spans 16 residues. CDR1 is KGHSH and CDR2 is LQKENI in the germline V gene. The CDR3 sequence is CASSPPGTPGGQPQHF. Written as DNA, the CDR3 is TGTGCCAGCTCACCACCGGGGACTCCGGGAGGCCAGCCCCAGCATTTT.

The chain combines TRBV7-8 with TRBJ2-1; D is ambiguous. CDR3 size: 16 residues. From germline, CDR1 is SGHVS and CDR2 FQNEAQ. V dropped 2 bases and J dropped 1 base, with 12 bases sitting between them. CDR3 nucleotides: TGTGCCAGCAGCTTAACGTCGTTGGGGTCCTACAATGAGCAGTTCTTC. Translated: CASSLTSLGSYNEQFF.

This clonotype showed up many times. The chain joins TRBV11-2 to TRBJ1-2; no definite D call. The V end lost 3 bases, the J end lost 5 bases, and 7 bases lay between the germline ends. CDR1 is SGHAT and CDR2 is FQNNGV in the germline V gene. The CDR3 extends over 12 amino acids. CDR3 DNA: TGTGCCAGCAGCTTTAAAGGTTATGGCTACACCTTC. It encodes CASSFKGYGYTF.

This clonotype was seen many times. The CDR3 DNA follows: TGTGCCAGCAGCTTAGGCGCGGGGAACGAGCAGTACTTC. The encoded protein is CASSLGAGNEQYF. This chain uses TRBV11-2 with TRBJ2-7, with D possibly being TRBD2 (6 bases). Looked up from germline, CDR1 is SGHAT and CDR2 is FQNNGV. The CDR3 contains 13 residues. Trimming pared 1 base from V and 5 bases from J, leaving 9 bases between.

In this sample, this clonotype turned up many times. The rearrangement links TRBV12-3 or TRBV12-4 to TRBJ1-6; D remains unclear. CDR3 length: 12 amino acids. V was clipped by 6 bases and J by 4 bases, with 4 bases between them. CDR3 bases: TGTGCCAGCAGGGTTTATAATTCACCCCTCCACTTT. Translating it yields CASRVYNSPLHF.

This clonotype has a count of ten or more. The V gene is TRBV29-1, the J gene TRBJ2-5, with TRBD1 identical over 7 bases. CDR1 is SQVTM, CDR2 ANQGSEA, per germline. Trimming at V came to 4 bases and at J to 4 bases, leaving 6 bases not matched to a gene. This CDR3 has 13 residues. CDR3 sequence reads: CSVGEGGGETQYF. Written as DNA, the CDR3 is TGCAGCGTTGGAGAAGGGGGCGGAGAGACCCAGTACTTC.

The sample holds many counts of this clonotype. V gene TRBV3-1 combines with J gene TRBJ2-1, with 9 bases aligning to TRBD2. Germline V CDR1 and CDR2: LGHDT, YNNKEL (reference sequence). CDR3 length: 17 residues. V shed 4 bases and J 6 bases; nucleotides not matched to a gene: 13. CDR3 in amino acids: CASSLDYGAGGPNEQFF. The CDR3 DNA reads TGTGCCAGCAGCCTCGACTATGGAGCGGGAGGCCCCAATGAGCAGTTCTTC.

This clonotype occurred many times. This chain uses TRBV6-1 with TRBJ2-7; a possible D gene is TRBD1 (6 bases). Germline-derived CDR1 and CDR2 are MNHNS and SASEGT. The CDR3 has 15 residues. V lost 6 bases and J 0 bases, leaving 15 bases between the germline ends. In DNA form, the CDR3 reads TGTGCCAGCAGAACAGACAGGAGGAGCTCCTACGAGCAGTACTTC. This sequence encodes CASRTDRRSSYEQYF.

This clonotype has more than one count but fewer than ten. The chain couples TRBV4-2 to TRBJ2-2, with D maybe TRBD2 (6 bases). The CDR3 length is 15 residues. Trimming shortened V by 2 bases and J by 4 bases, and 11 bases separated the two germline ends. CDR1 and CDR2 from the germline V gene are LGHNA and YNFKEQ. CDR3 DNA sequence: TGTGCCAGCAGCCAATCGGGACTTAGCACCGGGGAGCTGTTTTTT. This translates into CASSQSGLSTGELFF.

This clonotype was seen at least ten times. The chain recombines TRBV18 with TRBJ1-2, with 9 positions matching TRBD1. This CDR3 region has 14 residues. The ends lost 2 bases at V and 6 bases at J; junction bases unmatched: 4. The germline V gene has CDR1 KGHSH and CDR2 LQKENI. The CDR3 nucleotides are TGTGCCAGCTCACCAAACAGGGGGCTGGATGGCTACACCTTC. Encoded protein: CASSPNRGLDGYTF.

The table lists this clonotype with a few counts. At one of its ends the junction is not consistent with the germline gene, which may arise from a read error. J is TRBJ1-5 and V is TRBV12-3 or TRBV12-4; D is possibly TRBD1 (6 bases). This CDR3 spans 14 amino acids. CDR3 residues: CASSPGQRKQPQHF. CDR3 nucleotide sequence: TGTGCCAGCAGCCCCGGACAGCGCAAGCAGCCCCAGCATTTT.

This clonotype was observed at least ten times. V and J are TRBV11-1 and TRBJ1-1; D remains ambiguous. The CDR3 is made up of 11 amino acids. V lost 6 bases, J lost 3 bases, and 5 bases lay in between. Germline V gene data show CDR1 as SGHAT and CDR2 as FQDESV (reference sequence). In DNA form, the CDR3 reads TGTGCCAGCAGTGAATACACTGAAGCTTTCTTT. The encoded protein is CASSEYTEAFF.

In its sample, this clonotype was seen many times. V is TRBV28 and J is TRBJ2-5, with TRBD2 matching over 11 bases. The junction had 11 bases not matched to a gene; V was cut back by 3 bases and J by 5 bases. The CDR3 is made up of 17 amino acids. Per germline, CDR1 MDHEN and CDR2 SYDVKM. The DNA of the CDR3 is TGTGCCAGCAGTTTCAATTCGGCTAGCGGGAGGTGGGAGACCCAGTACTTC. Its translation: CASSFNSASGRWETQYF.

J is TRBJ2-6 and V is TRBV11-2; D may be TRBD1 (6 bases). V lost 4 bases and J lost 3, with 13 bases in between. The CDR3 loop spans 16 amino acids. The V gene's germline CDR1 is SGHAT and CDR2 FQNNGV. The CDR3 coding sequence is TGTGCCAGCAGCTCCGGAACAGGGAGTGGGGCCAACGTCCTGACTTTC. This sequence encodes CASSSGTGSGANVLTF.

This clonotype was seen a handful of times. The V gene is TRBV20-1, the J gene TRBJ2-2; possible D gene TRBD2, 5 bases. This CDR3 is 14 amino acids long. V was trimmed by 5 bases and J by 7 bases, leaving 17 bases between them. CDR1 is DFQATT, CDR2 SNEGSKA, per germline (reference sequence). CDR3 loop: CSAPTERDNGELFF. The CDR3, as DNA: TGCAGTGCTCCCACTGAGAGGGATAACGGGGAGCTGTTTTTT.

A few counts support this clonotype. The V call is TRBV27, the J call TRBJ2-3, with TRBD2 identical over 12 bases. The germline V gene encodes CDR1 MNHEY and CDR2 SMNVEV (reference sequence). The CDR3 contains 17 residues. V dropped 1 base and J dropped 4; count of bases not matched to a gene: 6. The CDR3 is CASSLYLAGGGPDTQYF. CDR3 DNA sequence: TGTGCCAGCAGTTTATATCTAGCGGGAGGGGGACCAGATACGCAGTATTTT.

This clonotype came up many times. The V call is TRBV7-2, the J call TRBJ2-5; 8 nucleotides agree with TRBD1. From germline, CDR1 is SGHTA and CDR2 FQGNSA. The V gene end was trimmed by 5 bases and the J gene end by 5 bases; junction bases not matched to a gene: 7. The CDR3 spans 14 residues. In nucleotides, the CDR3 is TGTGCCAGCAGCCCTTGGACAGGGTGGGAGACCCAGTACTTC. It translates to CASSPWTGWETQYF.